One and the same sample provided the 24 T cell receptor beta chains below, sequenced in a study of breast tumors, draining lymph nodes, adjacent tissues. TCRdb fed the multiplex PCR reads into MiXCR, producing one record per CDR3 protein. This table holds 150,000 to 200,000 distinct CDR3 sequences, around a third found once. Breast cancer patients provided tissue from their axillary draining lymph nodes. Source material: axillary lymph node tissue. The receptor source for this set is a female donor with breast cancer. Some clones in this sample may be carry-over from other donors' samples.

This clonotype was recorded many times. The rearrangement joins TRBV20-1 to TRBJ1-4, with TRBD1 identical over 10 bases. This CDR3 is 14 amino acids long. Trimming took 3 bases from V and 10 from J; bases not matched to a gene: 8. The germline gives CDR1 DFQATT, CDR2 SNEGSKA (reference sequence). CDR3 sequence: CSASLDRGQGKLFF. As DNA, the CDR3 is TGCAGTGCTAGCTTAGACAGGGGGCAGGGAAAACTGTTTTTT.

In its sample, this clonotype was seen a few times. A much larger clone lies one base from this, so it may be a read error. Without the conserved terminal phenylalanine or tryptophan, this CDR3 likely stems from a read error. V is TRBV12-3 or TRBV12-4 and J is TRBJ2-7; D not resolved. V was cut by 6 bases and J by 6 bases, with 9 bases left in between. The CDR3 totals 11 residues. CDR3 sequence (DNA): TGTGCCAGCAGCTGGTCGGCCGAGCAGTACCTC. Translation gives CASSWSAEQYL.

This clonotype appeared many times. V and J are TRBV30 and TRBJ2-5; D is possibly TRBD2 (6 bases). The ends were cut back, 2 bases at V and 5 bases at J, with 12 bases in the middle. Germline loops: CDR1 GTSNPN, CDR2 SVGIG (reference sequence). This CDR3 spans 13 amino acids. This chain's CDR3 is CAWSLGEVETQYF. CDR3 in DNA: TGTGCCTGGAGTCTGGGGGAGGTGGAGACCCAGTACTTC.

This chain connects TRBV4-1 to TRBJ1-1; a weak D match, TRBD1 (6 bases). Trimming cost V 1 base and J 7 bases, with 16 bases left between them. The V gene's germline CDR1 is MGHRA and CDR2 YSYEKL. CDR3 length: 15 amino acids. The CDR3 region is CASSQVAGAHLEAFF. CDR3 nucleotide sequence: TGCGCCAGCAGCCAAGTAGCAGGGGCGCATCTTGAAGCTTTCTTT.

A note on this clonotype: This may be a read error, as it is one base from a much larger clone. The DNA is omitted, as the CDR3 cannot be located on it reliably, and the CDR3 follows TCRdb's listing. The chain carries TRBV5-6 and TRBJ1-2; the DNA was not used to check the table's D call, TRBD1. Germline CDR1 is SGHDT and CDR2 is YYEEEE. Counting both end residues, the CDR3 totals 15 amino acids. CDR3 amino acids: CASSFGQGSNYGHTF.

This clonotype was detected many times. The chain's CDR3 is CASTRERTGNTIYF. The CDR3 DNA reads TGTGCCAGCACTCGGGAGAGGACTGGAAACACCATATATTTT. The chain joins TRBV6-1 to TRBJ1-3, with D unclear. The CDR3 has 14 amino acids. Trimming shortened V by 7 bases and J by 2 bases, and 12 bases separated the two germline ends. Germline CDR1 MNHNS, CDR2 SASEGT.

This clonotype was picked up many times. The chain joins TRBV30 to TRBJ2-3, with 11 positions matching TRBD2. After removal of 5 bases from V and 3 bases from J, the junction contained 7 bases not matched to a gene. The CDR3 is made up of 15 amino acids. Per the germline V gene, CDR1 is GTSNPN and CDR2 is SVGIG (reference sequence). CDR3 bases: TGTGCCTGGGACCCGGGACTAGCGGTTACAGATACGCAGTATTTT. It yields the protein CAWDPGLAVTDTQYF. Drawing the rest from reference TRBV30 and TRBJ2-3, the complete variable domain is SQTIHQWPATLVQPVGSPLSLECTVEGTSNPNLYWYRQAAGRGLQLLFYSVGIGQISSEVPQNLSASRPQDRQFILSSKKLLLSDSGFYLCAWDPGLAVTDTQYFGPGTRLTVL.

This clonotype was observed many times. The V call is TRBV6-1, the J call TRBJ2-3; D might be TRBD2 (5 bases). The CDR3 is 14 amino acids. The germline V and J ends were trimmed by 5 bases and 3 bases, with 12 bases remaining between them. Germline V gene lookup returns CDR1 MNHNS and CDR2 SASEGT. This CDR3 is CASSRPGGTDTQYF. In nucleotides, the CDR3 is TGTGCCAGCAGTCGACCCGGAGGTACAGATACGCAGTATTTT.

The gene calls are TRBV7-3 and TRBJ1-3; 10 nucleotides line up with TRBD1. The length of the CDR3 is 15 residues. The V and J ends lost 4 bases and 7 bases, in that order; junction bases with no gene match: 7. CDR1 and CDR2 from the germline V gene are SGHTA and FQGTGA. This chain's CDR3 is CASSSPGTGDNTIYF. As DNA, the CDR3 is TGTGCCAGCAGCTCACCCGGGACAGGGGATAACACCATATATTTT.

The sample holds many counts of this clonotype. This sequence joins TRBV15 and TRBJ2-7; D might be TRBD1 (5 bases). The germline CDR1 and CDR2 sequences are LNHNV and YYDKDF (reference sequence). This CDR3 comprises 13 residues. V was cut by 5 bases and J by 3 bases, with 11 bases left in between. CDR3 protein: CATSLGDSYEQYF. The DNA for the CDR3 is TGTGCCACCAGCCTAGGAGACAGCTACGAGCAGTACTTC.

This clonotype came up many times. CDR3 nucleotides: TGCAGTGCTAGCGGGGGGGGCGGGTACTCCTACGAGCAGTACTTC. Translation gives CSASGGGGYSYEQYF. This chain connects TRBV20-1 to TRBJ2-7; 8 nucleotides line up with TRBD2. CDR1 DFQATT and CDR2 SNEGSKA come from the germline V gene (reference sequence). With V trimmed by 3 bases and J by 0 bases, 7 bases remained unmatched. This CDR3 is built from 15 residues.

This clonotype was observed many times. The chain combines TRBV27 with TRBJ2-7; D remains ambiguous. Looked up from germline, CDR1 is MNHEY and CDR2 is SMNVEV (reference sequence). The germline V and J ends were trimmed by 3 bases and 0 bases, with 12 bases remaining between them. This CDR3 has 15 residues. CDR3 sequence: CASSFGDPSSYEQYF. The CDR3 DNA sequence: TGTGCCAGCAGTTTCGGTGACCCCAGCTCCTACGAGCAGTACTTC.

Regarding this clonotype: An end of the junction does not agree with germline; a read error may underlie this. V is TRBV6-5 and J is TRBJ2-3; perhaps D is TRBD1 or TRBD2 (5 bases each). CDR1 is MNHEY and CDR2 is SVGAGI in the germline V gene. CDR3 length equals 17 residues. As DNA, the CDR3 is TGTGCCAGCAGTCACTCACCGGGACCTTTTTTGCCAGATACGCAGTATTTT. Amino acids: CASSHSPGPFLPDTQYF.

The sample holds a few counts of this clonotype. A much larger clonotype is one base distant, so this may be a read error. This is likely a read error, given that the CDR3 carries no conserved phenylalanine or tryptophan at its end. The rearrangement uses TRBV7-2 and TRBJ2-5, with TRBD2 matching 8 bases. From germline, CDR1 is SGHTA and CDR2 FQGNSA. The CDR3 runs to 14 residues. V shed 5 bases and J 4 bases; nucleotides not matched to a gene: 6. DNA for the CDR3: TGTGCCAGCAGCGGTAGGCGGGGGGCAGAGACCCAGTACCTC. This sequence encodes CASSGRRGAETQYL.

At least ten counts were recorded for this clonotype. V and J are TRBV2 and TRBJ2-1; D is possibly TRBD1 (6 bases). CDR1 and CDR2 (germline): SNHLY, FYNNEI. The CDR3 loop spans 12 amino acids. V dropped 4 bases and J dropped 9 bases, with 10 bases sitting between them. The CDR3 loop reads CASSVQGFEQFF. CDR3 bases: TGTGCCAGCAGTGTTCAGGGGTTTGAGCAGTTCTTC.

The table lists this clonotype with many counts. A read error is possible here, since a much larger clone lies one base away. V usage is TRBV19 and J usage is TRBJ1-4; D not resolved. The CDR3 runs to 14 residues. From germline, CDR1 is LNHDA and CDR2 SQIVND (reference sequence). V gave up 8 bases and J gave up 10 bases, with 20 bases separating them. CDR3: CASGEGTGIGKLFF. The DNA of the CDR3 is TGTGCCAGTGGAGAGGGCACGGGGATTGGAAAACTGTTTTTT.

This clonotype was counted many times. This chain joins TRBV19 and TRBJ1-2, with 8 bases lining up with TRBD1. The CDR3 has 13 amino acids. Germline CDR1 and CDR2: LNHDA and SQIVND (reference sequence). The junction had 5 bases not matched to a gene; V was cut back by 7 bases and J by 4 bases. CDR3 in amino acids: CASKPGTGYGYTF. CDR3 in DNA: TGTGCCAGTAAACCCGGGACAGGCTATGGCTACACCTTC.

This clonotype has at least ten counts. This chain uses TRBV7-9 with TRBJ2-3; D perhaps matches TRBD2 (6 bases). There are 14 residues in the CDR3. The germline V and J ends were trimmed by 4 bases and 5 bases, with 13 bases remaining between them. Per the germline V gene, CDR1 is SEHNR and CDR2 is FQNEAQ (reference sequence). CDR3 DNA sequence: TGTGCCAGCAGCTCGGCTAGCGACCGAGATACGCAGTATTTT. Translating gives CASSSASDRDTQYF.

The sample holds a few counts of this clonotype. The chain links TRBV6-1 to TRBJ2-7, with 7 bases matching TRBD1. V gave up 8 bases and J gave up 1 base; unmatched junction bases: 5. Germline values: CDR1 MNHNS, CDR2 SASEGT. The CDR3 covers 13 residues. The CDR3 loop is CASLGTVSYEQYF. CDR3 DNA sequence: TGTGCCAGCCTCGGGACAGTTTCCTACGAGCAGTACTTC.

This clonotype was observed many times. The CDR3 loop is CASSYSPTGPNYGYTF. The CDR3 region has the DNA TGTGCCAGCAGTTACTCACCGACAGGGCCGAACTATGGCTACACCTTC. J is TRBJ1-2 and V is TRBV6-5, with 7 bases identical to TRBD1. This CDR3 has 16 amino acids. In germline, CDR1 is MNHEY, CDR2 SVGAGI. V shed 0 bases and J 2 bases; nucleotides not matched to a gene: 6.

This clonotype was seen only a few times. The J gene is TRBJ1-2, the V gene TRBV28, with TRBD1 identical over 7 bases. This CDR3 comprises 14 residues. Germline values: CDR1 MDHEN, CDR2 SYDVKM. V was clipped by 2 bases and J by 6 bases; unmatched bases: 6. DNA for the CDR3: TGTGCCAGCAGTTTAATGCAGGGGGGGGATGGCTACACCTTC. Its translation is CASSLMQGGDGYTF.

The chain combines TRBV6-6 with TRBJ1-4; TRBD1 matches at 7 bases. The germline CDR1 and CDR2 sequences are MNHNY and SVGAGI (reference sequence). V trimming: 5 bases; J trimming: 8 bases; junction bases outside the gene matches: 11. This CDR3 comprises 15 residues. The DNA of the CDR3 is TGTGCCAGCAGTACCGGGACAGAGGCCTACGAAAAACTGTTTTTT. This codes for CASSTGTEAYEKLFF.

This clonotype was seen many times. The rearrangement uses TRBV20-1 and TRBJ2-2; 13 positions match TRBD2. The CDR3 is 20 residues long. Germline values: CDR1 DFQATT, CDR2 SNEGSKA (reference sequence). V dropped 1 base and J dropped 4; count of bases not matched to a gene: 15. The CDR3: CSARGAWTSGRGLSTGELFF. DNA of the CDR3: TGCAGTGCTAGAGGCGCGTGGACTAGCGGGAGAGGTCTTAGCACCGGGGAGCTGTTTTTT.

The chain joins TRBV6-5 to TRBJ1-5; D unresolved. Germline CDR1 is MNHEY and CDR2 is SVGAGI. The CDR3 is 14 amino acids. V was shortened by 0 bases and J by 7 bases, with 10 bases between the two germline ends. CDR3 bases: TGTGCCAGCAGTTACTCAGGCCTCAGCCAGCCCCAGCATTTT. It codes for CASSYSGLSQPQHF.